This TCR beta chain was observed in a study of CD8+ T cells in alopecia areata. Study-level information: In an open-label trial, patients got 5 to 10 mg tofacitinib twice daily. Findings and limits, study-wide: Links between baseline CD8+ expansion and response need larger treated cohorts. The study found that many expanded lesional clones persisted in scalp and blood during tofacitinib.

Trimming cost V 2 bases and J 2 bases; bases outside gene matches: 12. CDR3 length equals 19 residues. Looked up from germline, CDR1 is LNHNV and CDR2 is YYDKDF (reference sequence). Treatment meaning: oral pan-JAK inhibitor, 5-10 mg twice daily. As part of sample collection, lesional scalp punch biopsies and peripheral blood were taken from alopecia areata patients. Remarks on this clone: Its antigen is unknown.

Extracted RNA was reverse transcribed, and the resulting cDNA served as sequencing template. Sequenced by immunoSEQ multiplex PCR; TCRdb stores in-frame clones only, minus some. Of about 190,000 clones listed, around three fifths are singletons. The gene calls are TRBV15 and TRBJ2-6, with 7 bases fitting TRBD1. The receptor was derived from a human donor with alopecia areata. Sequences were derived from CD4+ T cells sorted from blood, sampled at week 4, from a patient treated with tofacitinib. This CDR3 is CATSRNAWTGHTGANVLTF. Here the CDR3 DNA reads TGTGCCACCAGCAGAAACGCCTGGACAGGTCACACTGGGGCCAACGTCCTGACTTTC.